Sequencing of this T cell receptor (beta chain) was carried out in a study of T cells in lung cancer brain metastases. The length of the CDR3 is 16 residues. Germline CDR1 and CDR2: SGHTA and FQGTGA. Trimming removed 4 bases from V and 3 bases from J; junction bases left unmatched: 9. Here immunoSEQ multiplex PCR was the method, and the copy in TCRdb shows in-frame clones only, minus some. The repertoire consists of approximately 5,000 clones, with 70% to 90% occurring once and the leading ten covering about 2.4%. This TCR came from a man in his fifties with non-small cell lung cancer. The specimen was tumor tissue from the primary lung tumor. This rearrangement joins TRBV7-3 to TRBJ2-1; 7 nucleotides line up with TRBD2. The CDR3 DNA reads TGTGCCAGCAGCTCCTTTGAGGCGGGAGTCTACAATGAGCAGTTCTTC. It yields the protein CASSSFEAGVYNEQFF.